This T cell receptor beta chain was sequenced for a study of T-cell memory formation after mild COVID-19. Findings of the study overall: Memory sampled before infection contained some responding clones, suggesting cross-reactive memory joined. Shrinking CD4+ clones resided mostly in CM and EM, and CD8+ ones in EMRA. Clones that contracted from day 15 to 85 were balanced CD4/CD8, while later expanders leaned CD4+.

Notes on this clonotype: Its antigen remains unidentified. Its ends do not fully match the called genes, so a read error is possible.

One entry per CDR3 protein results from TCRdb running MiXCR on the 5' RACE reads. The sample has under 550,000 distinct CDR3 sequences, roughly 18% seen once. The CDR3 contains 17 residues. Germline CDR1 and CDR2: SSHAT and FNYEAQ (reference sequence). This TCR was sampled from an adult woman who had mild COVID-19 (a few samples of this study predate the infection). Cell type and time point are not known. The sample comprised PBMCs or a T cell subset sorted from them (not recorded which). The genes are TRBV7-7 and TRBJ2-1, with 8 nucleotides matching TRBD2. In DNA form, the CDR3 reads TGTGCTAGCAGCTCCTCCCCAGCGGGAGTAGCGTACAATGAGCAGTTCTTC. It translates to CASSSSPAGVAYNEQFF.